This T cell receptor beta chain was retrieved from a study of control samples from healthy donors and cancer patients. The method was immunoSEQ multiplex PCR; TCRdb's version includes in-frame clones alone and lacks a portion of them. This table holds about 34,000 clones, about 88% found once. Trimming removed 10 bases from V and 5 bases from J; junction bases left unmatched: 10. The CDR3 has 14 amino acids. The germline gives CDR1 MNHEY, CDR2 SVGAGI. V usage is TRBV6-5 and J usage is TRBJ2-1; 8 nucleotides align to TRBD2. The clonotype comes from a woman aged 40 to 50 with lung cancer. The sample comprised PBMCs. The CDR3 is CATLGSGGHNEQFF. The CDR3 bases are TGTGCCACCCTGGGGAGCGGGGGACACAATGAGCAGTTCTTC.